The 27 T cell receptor beta chains presented below share a single source sample, sequenced in a study of radiotherapy plus CTLA-4 blockade in lung cancer. Assay: immunoSEQ multiplex PCR; the TCRdb copy retains only in-frame clones and omits some. The repertoire includes 75,000 to 100,000 clones, approximately 74% of them detected once, and approximately 2.8% sits in the top ten. Sequenced here: peripheral blood, sampled from a patient treated with radiotherapy plus ipilimumab. These TCRs come from a human donor with non-small cell lung cancer who had a partial response to radiotherapy plus ipilimumab. Some clones in this sample may be carry-over from other donors' samples.

The chain carries TRBV28 and TRBJ2-2, with TRBD2 matching over 9 bases. Germline loops: CDR1 MDHEN, CDR2 SYDVKM. The CDR3 runs to 17 residues. Trimming at V came to 2 bases and at J to 4 bases, leaving 8 bases not matched to a gene. The CDR3 DNA sequence: TGTGCCAGCAGTTTAGTCAGGCTAGCGGGAATCACCGGGGAGCTGTTTTTT. Its translation is CASSLVRLAGITGELFF.

The J gene is TRBJ1-1, the V gene TRBV7-8; 7 bases line up with TRBD1. CDR1 SGHVS and CDR2 FQNEAQ come from the germline V gene. V was pared by 1 base and J by 1 base, with 3 bases of the junction left unmatched. The CDR3 is made up of 15 amino acids. This CDR3 is CASSLEGARNTEAFF. For the CDR3, the DNA is TGTGCCAGCAGCTTAGAGGGGGCCCGGAACACTGAAGCTTTCTTT.

The rearrangement joins TRBV18 to TRBJ2-1, with D possibly TRBD2 on 6 matching bases. The CDR3 sequence is 13 residues long. The germline V gene has CDR1 KGHSH and CDR2 LQKENI. V was trimmed by 4 bases and J by 9 bases, leaving 13 bases between them. The CDR3 DNA reads as TGTGCCAGCTCACAACAGACTAGAAGTGAGCAGTTCTTC. It encodes CASSQQTRSEQFF.

The genes are TRBV7-6 and TRBJ2-1, with 7 bases aligning to TRBD2. The CDR3 loop spans 12 amino acids. V lost 5 bases, J lost 8 bases, and 3 bases stayed unmatched. Looked up from germline, CDR1 is SGHVS and CDR2 is FNYEAQ. CDR3 nucleotides: TGTGCCAGCAGCCAGACTAGCCATGAGCAGTTCTTC. This codes for CASSQTSHEQFF. The full variable domain, rest sourced from reference TRBV7-6 and TRBJ2-1, is GAGVSQSPRYKVTKRGQDVALRCDPISGHVSLYWYRQALGQGPEFLTYFNYEAQQDKSGLPNDRFSAERPEGSISTLTIQRTEQRDSAMYRCASSQTSHEQFFGPGTRLTVL.

This chain joins TRBV27 and TRBJ2-7, with 11 bases matching TRBD2. This CDR3 contains 16 residues. Trimming cost V 6 bases and J 2 bases; bases outside gene matches: 9. CDR1 and CDR2 from the germline V gene are MNHEY and SMNVEV (reference sequence). For the CDR3, the DNA is TGTGCCAGCAGCCGCGCCGGGACTAGCGGTGCCTACGAGCAGTACTTC. Translating gives CASSRAGTSGAYEQYF.

This clone came up a few times. The CDR3: CASSSWPQGRFPYEQYF. DNA for the CDR3: TGTGCCAGCAGCTCCTGGCCGCAGGGTCGGTTTCCCTACGAGCAGTACTTC. V gene TRBV5-4 combines with J gene TRBJ2-5; D possibly corresponds to TRBD1 (5 bases). The DNA end lines up better with TRBJ2-7; the J call may be wrong. The CDR3 covers 17 residues. The germline V gene encodes CDR1 SGHNT and CDR2 YYREEE (reference sequence).

The gene calls are TRBV18 and TRBJ2-7, with 12 bases identical to TRBD2. CDR3 length: 16 residues. The V and J ends lost 4 bases and 3 bases, in that order; junction bases with no gene match: 7. Germline loops: CDR1 KGHSH, CDR2 LQKENI. CDR3 nucleotide sequence: TGTGCCAGCTCACGCCCGTCGACTAGCGGGGGCTACGAGCAGTACTTC. Amino acids: CASSRPSTSGGYEQYF. The full variable domain, in which reference TRBV18 and TRBJ2-7 provide the parts outside the CDR3, is NAGVMQNPRHLVRRRGQEARLRCSPMKGHSHVYWYRQLPEEGLKFMVYLQKENIIDESGMPKERFSAEFPKEGPSILRIQQVVRGDSAAYFCASSRPSTSGGYEQYFGPGTRLTVT.

V usage is TRBV7-9 and J usage is TRBJ1-6; D might be TRBD1 (6 bases). The CDR3 is 16 amino acids. Germline values: CDR1 SEHNR, CDR2 FQNEAQ (reference sequence). V dropped 6 bases and J dropped 5 bases, with 17 bases sitting between them. CDR3 sequence reads: CASSSMRGADNSPLHF. Written as DNA, the CDR3 is TGTGCCAGCAGTTCCATGCGGGGGGCCGATAATTCACCCCTCCACTTT.

The chain uses TRBV4-1 and TRBJ2-5; 10 nucleotides match TRBD2. From germline, CDR1 is MGHRA and CDR2 YSYEKL. The CDR3 consists of 17 residues. V shed 0 bases and J 7 bases; nucleotides not matched to a gene: 11. CDR3 protein: CASSQDPSGGLQRTQYF. The CDR3 bases are TGCGCCAGCAGCCAAGACCCTAGCGGGGGCCTCCAAAGGACCCAGTACTTC.

This clone was counted a single time. The V and J genes are TRBV15 and TRBJ2-2; no clear D gene. CDR3 length: 16 residues. The ends were cut back, 0 bases at V and 4 bases at J, with 12 bases in the middle. Germline lookup yields CDR1 LNHNV and CDR2 YYDKDF (reference sequence). The CDR3 DNA reads as TGTGCCACCAGCAGAGATCCCAGGCAGGCCACCGGGGAGCTGTTTTTT. Its protein is CATSRDPRQATGELFF. Together with reference TRBV15 and TRBJ2-2, the CDR3 gives the full variable domain: DAMVIQNPRYQVTQFGKPVTLSCSQTLNHNVMYWYQQKSSQAPKLLFHYYDKDFNNEADTPDNFQSRRPNTSFCFLDIRSPGLGDTAMYLCATSRDPRQATGELFFGEGSRLTVL.

This clone was counted between two and nine times. The chain combines TRBV7-9 with TRBJ2-7; TRBD1 agrees at 7 bases. J gave up 8 bases and V 5 bases, and 3 bases lay outside the gene matches. The length of the CDR3 is 11 residues. Germline V gene lookup returns CDR1 SEHNR and CDR2 FQNEAQ (reference sequence). This chain's CDR3 is CASSIQGKQYF. CDR3 nucleotides: TGTGCCAGCAGCATACAGGGGAAGCAGTACTTC. Complete variable domain (other parts from reference TRBV7-9 and TRBJ2-7): DTGVSQNPRHKITKRGQNVTFRCDPISEHNRLYWYRQTLGQGPEFLTYFQNEAQLEKSRLLSDRFSAERPKGSFSTLEIQRTEQGDSAMYLCASSIQGKQYFGPGTRLTVT.

V is TRBV20-1 and J is TRBJ2-1, with 13 bases lining up with TRBD2. CDR3 length: 11 residues. Germline V gives CDR1 DFQATT, CDR2 SNEGSKA (reference sequence). Here the CDR3 reads CRGTSGNREFF. For the CDR3, the DNA is TGCAGGGGGACTAGCGGGAACCGGGAATTCTTC.

The rearrangement links TRBV27 to TRBJ2-7, with a possible D match to TRBD1 (6 bases). The germline gives CDR1 MNHEY, CDR2 SMNVEV (reference sequence). The V end was cut by 5 bases, the J end by 7 bases, with 15 bases between. This CDR3 contains 13 residues. This CDR3 reads CASSPYGGGEQYF. CDR3 nucleotide sequence: TGTGCCAGCAGTCCTTATGGGGGCGGGGAGCAGTACTTC.

The chain links TRBV9 to TRBJ1-1; D unclear. There are 14 residues in the CDR3. From germline, CDR1 is SGDLS and CDR2 YYNGEE. V gave up 4 bases and J gave up 5 bases, with 15 bases separating them. The chain's CDR3 is CASSPRRGPTEAFF. The CDR3 DNA reads as TGTGCCAGCAGCCCTCGGCGGGGTCCGACTGAAGCTTTCTTT.

The chain recombines TRBV11-3 with TRBJ2-2; no firm D call. The CDR3 totals 15 residues. V was cut by 2 bases and J by 5 bases, with 12 bases left in between. CDR1 and CDR2 (germline): SGHNT, YENEEA. CDR3 DNA sequence: TGTGCCAGCAGCTTACAAACGGGTTGGACCGGGGAGCTGTTTTTT. Translated: CASSLQTGWTGELFF.

This clone was seen a few times. The V and J genes are TRBV6-1 and TRBJ1-2, with 8 positions matching TRBD1. CDR3 length equals 14 residues. Germline CDR1 and CDR2: MNHNS and SASEGT. With 1 base clipped from V and 4 bases from J, the junction kept 2 bases outside the gene matches. The CDR3: CASSEGTGLYGYTF. The CDR3 nucleotides are TGTGCCAGCAGTGAAGGGACAGGGCTCTATGGCTACACCTTC.

V is TRBV13 and J is TRBJ2-1; 10 bases line up with TRBD2. The CDR3 contains 15 residues. V trimming: 2 bases; J trimming: 3 bases; junction bases outside the gene matches: 1. Per the germline V gene, CDR1 is PRHDT and CDR2 is FYEKMQ (reference sequence). In nucleotides, the CDR3 is TGTGCCAGCAGCTTACCTAGCGGGAGCTACAATGAGCAGTTCTTC. Protein: CASSLPSGSYNEQFF. The whole variable domain, remainder taken from reference TRBV13 and TRBJ2-1, is AAGVIQSPRHLIKEKRETATLKCYPIPRHDTVYWYQQGPGQDPQFLISFYEKMQSDKGSIPDRFSAQQFSDYHSELNMSSLELGDSALYFCASSLPSGSYNEQFFGPGTRLTVL.

V gene TRBV5-4 combines with J gene TRBJ2-3; tentative D call: TRBD2 (6 bases). This CDR3 spans 14 amino acids. V was shortened by 4 bases and J by 0 bases, with 9 bases between the two germline ends. Germline CDR1 and CDR2: SGHNT and YYREEE (reference sequence). The DNA for the CDR3 is TGTGCCAGCAGCACCAGCGGGAGCACAGATACGCAGTATTTT. Protein product: CASSTSGSTDTQYF.

This clone has more than one count but fewer than ten. J is TRBJ1-2 and V is TRBV28; maybe TRBD1 (5 bases). This CDR3 is 14 amino acids long. With 3 bases removed from V and 2 bases from J, the gap between germline ends came to 10 bases. Germline V gene data show CDR1 as MDHEN and CDR2 as SYDVKM. The CDR3 DNA is TGTGCCAGCAGTTTTCGGACACCGAACTATGGCTACACCTTC. Protein product: CASSFRTPNYGYTF.

This clone was counted between two and nine times. The chain uses TRBV7-2 and TRBJ2-7; D is perhaps TRBD1 (6 bases). This CDR3 has 15 residues. Looked up from germline, CDR1 is SGHTA and CDR2 is FQGNSA. With 2 bases removed from V and 6 bases from J, the gap between germline ends came to 17 bases. The CDR3 here is CASSLQGPVSGEQYF. As DNA, the CDR3 is TGTGCCAGCAGCTTACAGGGGCCTGTTTCTGGCGAGCAGTACTTC.

This sequence joins TRBV18 and TRBJ1-4; 7 bases are shared with TRBD1. Germline V gene lookup returns CDR1 KGHSH and CDR2 LQKENI. The V and J ends lost 2 bases and 7 bases, in that order; junction bases with no gene match: 7. This CDR3 spans 15 amino acids. CDR3 residues: CASSPSTGLAEKLFF. CDR3 in DNA: TGTGCCAGCTCACCATCGACAGGGTTGGCTGAAAAACTGTTTTTT. Combining the CDR3 with reference TRBV18 and TRBJ1-4 gives the whole variable domain NAGVMQNPRHLVRRRGQEARLRCSPMKGHSHVYWYRQLPEEGLKFMVYLQKENIIDESGMPKERFSAEFPKEGPSILRIQQVVRGDSAAYFCASSPSTGLAEKLFFGSGTQLSVL.

V is TRBV7-2 and J is TRBJ2-5; 10 nucleotides match TRBD2. Gene TRBJ2-7 matches the end of the DNA better, so the J call may be wrong. Per germline, CDR1 SGHTA and CDR2 FQGNSA. The CDR3 is 16 amino acids. Here the CDR3 DNA reads TGTGCCAGCAGCTTAGCTTTAGCGGGAGGATCGTACGAGCAGTACTTC. The encoded protein is CASSLALAGGSYEQYF.

This sequence joins TRBV7-2 and TRBJ2-5; D is perhaps TRBD1 (5 bases). Trimming removed 1 base from V and 1 base from J, with 10 bases in between. The germline V gene has CDR1 SGHTA and CDR2 FQGNSA. The CDR3 extends over 15 amino acids. For the CDR3, the DNA is TGTGCCAGCAGCTTAGGGGCAGGGCCCCAAGAGACCCAGTACTTC. It translates to CASSLGAGPQETQYF.

This clone was seen only once. The rearrangement joins TRBV6-6 to TRBJ2-1, with 7 bases matching TRBD1. Germline lookup yields CDR1 MNHNY and CDR2 SVGAGI (reference sequence). There are 15 residues in the CDR3. V lost 6 bases to trimming and J lost 4 bases; unmatched junction nucleotides: 9. The chain's CDR3 is CASSLDRDSYNEQFF. Written as DNA, the CDR3 is TGTGCCAGCAGCCTCGACAGGGACAGTTACAATGAGCAGTTCTTC.

The J gene is TRBJ2-1, the V gene TRBV29-1; TRBD2 aligns across 10 bases. The trim removed 4 bases at V and 6 bases at J, leaving 9 bases unmatched. Looked up from germline, CDR1 is SQVTM and CDR2 is ANQGSEA. The CDR3 sequence is 15 residues long. This CDR3 reads CSVVASGSGFNEQFF. CDR3 in DNA: TGCAGCGTTGTGGCTAGCGGGAGTGGGTTCAATGAGCAGTTCTTC.

The rearrangement joins TRBV11-2 to TRBJ2-5; tentative D call: TRBD2 (6 bases). This CDR3 has 15 amino acids. V shed 5 bases and J shed 4 bases, with 17 bases lying between them. Germline V gene sequence: CDR1 SGHAT, CDR2 FQNNGV. CDR3 in amino acids: CASSGGAGGVETQYF. The CDR3 nucleotides are TGTGCCAGCAGCGGGGGAGCGGGTGGGGTAGAGACCCAGTACTTC.

The CDR3 spells CASRSTGVHYGYTF. CDR3 DNA: TGTGCCAGCAGATCAACAGGGGTGCACTATGGCTACACCTTC. The chain links TRBV27 to TRBJ1-2, with 7 bases fitting TRBD1. Germline CDR1 reads MNHEY; CDR2 reads SMNVEV (reference sequence). The CDR3 totals 14 residues. The V and J ends lost 6 bases and 3 bases, in that order; junction bases with no gene match: 7.